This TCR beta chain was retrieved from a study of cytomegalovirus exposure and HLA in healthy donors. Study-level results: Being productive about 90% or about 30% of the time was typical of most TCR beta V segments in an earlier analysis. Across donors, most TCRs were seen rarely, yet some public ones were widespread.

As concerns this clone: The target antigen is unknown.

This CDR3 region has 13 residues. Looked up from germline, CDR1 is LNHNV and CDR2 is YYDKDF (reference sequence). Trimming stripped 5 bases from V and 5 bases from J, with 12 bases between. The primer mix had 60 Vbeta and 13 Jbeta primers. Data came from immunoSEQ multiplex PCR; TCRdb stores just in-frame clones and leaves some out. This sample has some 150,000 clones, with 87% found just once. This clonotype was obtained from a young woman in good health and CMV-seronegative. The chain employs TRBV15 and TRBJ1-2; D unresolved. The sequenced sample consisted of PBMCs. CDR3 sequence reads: CATSFPGSYGYTF. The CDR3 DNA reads TGTGCCACCAGCTTCCCGGGGTCATATGGCTACACCTTC.